The entry below describes one T cell receptor (beta chain). These data are taken from a study of cytomegalovirus exposure and HLA in healthy donors. The PCR contained 60 Vbeta and 13 Jbeta primers. Clones were read by immunoSEQ multiplex PCR, and TCRdb kept only the in-frame ones, dropping some. The repertoire shows approximately 110,000 clones; the top ten hold 3.6%. The CDR3 runs 13 residues. Germline values: CDR1 MNHEY, CDR2 SVGAGI. The V end was cut by 6 bases, the J end by 8 bases, with 13 bases between. The rearrangement uses TRBV6-5 and TRBJ1-4; tentative D call: TRBD1 (6 bases). The source of this sequence is a man aged 18 to 30 in good health and CMV-seronegative. Material for sequencing was PBMCs. CDR3 in amino acids: CASSQQRGEKLFF. CDR3 DNA sequence: TGTGCCAGCAGCCAACAGAGGGGGGAAAAACTGTTTTTT.